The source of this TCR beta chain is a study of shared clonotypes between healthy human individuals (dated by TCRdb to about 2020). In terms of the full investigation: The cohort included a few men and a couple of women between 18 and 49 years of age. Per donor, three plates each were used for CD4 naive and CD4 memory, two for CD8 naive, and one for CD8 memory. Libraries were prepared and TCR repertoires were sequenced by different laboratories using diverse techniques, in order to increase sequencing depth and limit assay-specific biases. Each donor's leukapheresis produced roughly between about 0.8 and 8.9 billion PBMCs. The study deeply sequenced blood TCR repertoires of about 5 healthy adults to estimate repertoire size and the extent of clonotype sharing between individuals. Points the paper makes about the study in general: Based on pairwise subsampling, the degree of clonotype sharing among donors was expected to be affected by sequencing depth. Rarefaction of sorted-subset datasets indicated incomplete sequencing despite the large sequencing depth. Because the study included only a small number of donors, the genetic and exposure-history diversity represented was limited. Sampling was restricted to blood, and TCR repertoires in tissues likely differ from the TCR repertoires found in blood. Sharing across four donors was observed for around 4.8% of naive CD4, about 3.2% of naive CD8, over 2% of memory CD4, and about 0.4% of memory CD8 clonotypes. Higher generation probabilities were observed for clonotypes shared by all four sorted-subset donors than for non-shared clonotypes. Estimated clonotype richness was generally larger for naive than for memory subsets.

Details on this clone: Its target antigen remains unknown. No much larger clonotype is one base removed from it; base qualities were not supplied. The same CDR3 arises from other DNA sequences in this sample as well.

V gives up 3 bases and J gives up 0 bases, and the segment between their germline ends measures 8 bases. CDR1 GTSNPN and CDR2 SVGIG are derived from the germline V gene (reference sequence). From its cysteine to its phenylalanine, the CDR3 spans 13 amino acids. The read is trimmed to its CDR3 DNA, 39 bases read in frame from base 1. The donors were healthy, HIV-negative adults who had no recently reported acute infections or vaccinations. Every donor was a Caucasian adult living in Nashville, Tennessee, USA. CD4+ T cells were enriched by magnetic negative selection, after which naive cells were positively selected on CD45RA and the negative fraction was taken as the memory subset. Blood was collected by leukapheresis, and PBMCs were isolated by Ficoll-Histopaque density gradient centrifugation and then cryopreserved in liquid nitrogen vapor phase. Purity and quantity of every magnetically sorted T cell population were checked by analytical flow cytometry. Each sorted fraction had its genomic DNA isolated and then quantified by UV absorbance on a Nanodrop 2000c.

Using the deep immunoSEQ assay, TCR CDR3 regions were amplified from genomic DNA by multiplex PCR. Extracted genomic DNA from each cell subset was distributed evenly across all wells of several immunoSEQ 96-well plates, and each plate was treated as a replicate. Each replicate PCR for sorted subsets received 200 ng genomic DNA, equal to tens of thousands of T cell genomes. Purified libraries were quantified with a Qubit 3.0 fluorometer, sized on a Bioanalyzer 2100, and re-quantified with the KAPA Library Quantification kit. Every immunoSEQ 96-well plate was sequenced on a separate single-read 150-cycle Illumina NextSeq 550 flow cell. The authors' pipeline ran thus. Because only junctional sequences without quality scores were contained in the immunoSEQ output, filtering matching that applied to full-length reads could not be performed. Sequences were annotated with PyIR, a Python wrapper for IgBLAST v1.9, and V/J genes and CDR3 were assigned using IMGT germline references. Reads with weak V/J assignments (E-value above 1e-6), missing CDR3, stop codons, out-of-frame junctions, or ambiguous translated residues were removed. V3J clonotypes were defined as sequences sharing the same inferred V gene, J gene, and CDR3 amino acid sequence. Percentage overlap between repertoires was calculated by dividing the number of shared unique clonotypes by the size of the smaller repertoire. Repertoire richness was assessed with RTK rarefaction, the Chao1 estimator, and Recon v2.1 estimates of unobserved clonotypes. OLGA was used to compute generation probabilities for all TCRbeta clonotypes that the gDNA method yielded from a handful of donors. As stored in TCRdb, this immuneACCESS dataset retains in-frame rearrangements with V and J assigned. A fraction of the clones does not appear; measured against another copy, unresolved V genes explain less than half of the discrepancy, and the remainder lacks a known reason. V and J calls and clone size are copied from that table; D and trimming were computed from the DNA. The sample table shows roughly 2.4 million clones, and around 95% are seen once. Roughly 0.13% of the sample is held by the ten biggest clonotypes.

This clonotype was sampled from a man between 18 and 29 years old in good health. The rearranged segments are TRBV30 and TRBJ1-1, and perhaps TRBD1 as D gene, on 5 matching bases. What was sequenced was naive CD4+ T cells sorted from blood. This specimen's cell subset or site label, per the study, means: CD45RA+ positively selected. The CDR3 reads CAWSTQVNTEAFF. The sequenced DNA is TGTGCCTGGAGCACACAGGTGAACACTGAAGCTTTCTTT.